The T cell receptor (beta chain) described here comes from a study of blood T cell repertoires in COVID-19. Study-level background: Spain, Italy and the United States supplied samples that represented acute and convalescent COVID-19. Nucleic acid was either cDNA or gDNA, and it came from T cells, B-cell-depleted T cells, or PBMCs.

V lost 2 bases and J lost 3, with 2 bases in between. Germline CDR1 reads SGHNT; CDR2 reads YYREEE (reference sequence). The CDR3 length is 11 residues. In the source study's methods: Researchers report that nucleated cell counts were estimated from reference gene primer amplification. Libraries were prepared by immunoSEQ multiplex PCR; TCRdb keeps only in-frame clonotypes and omits some of them. V and J calls and clone size are those listed in that table; D and trimming were worked out from the DNA. The sample yields some 65,000 clones, approximately 94% seen once. This chain connects TRBV5-4 to TRBJ2-5, with D hard to call. This receptor was identified in a man between 65 and 85 years old with active COVID-19. Sequencing was carried out using peripheral blood. For the CDR3, the DNA is TGTGCCAGCAGCTTCAAAGAGACCCAGTACTTC. It codes for CASSFKETQYF.